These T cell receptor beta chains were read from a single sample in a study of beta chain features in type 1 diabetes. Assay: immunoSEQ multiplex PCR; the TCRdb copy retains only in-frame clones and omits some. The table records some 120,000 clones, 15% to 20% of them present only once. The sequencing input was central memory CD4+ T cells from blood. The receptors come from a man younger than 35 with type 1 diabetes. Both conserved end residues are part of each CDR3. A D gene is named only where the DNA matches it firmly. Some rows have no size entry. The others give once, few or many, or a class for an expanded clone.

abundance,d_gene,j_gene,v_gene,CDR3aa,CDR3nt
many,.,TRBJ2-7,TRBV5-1,CASSLGPTDGGEQYF,TGCGCCAGCAGCTTGGGCCCGACGGACGGAGGCGAGCAGTACTTC
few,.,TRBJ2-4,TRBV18,CASSRISGPSNIQYF,TGTGCCAGCTCACGGATCTCCGGGCCCTCAAACATTCAGTACTTC
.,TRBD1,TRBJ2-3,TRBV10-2,CASSYNRGSDTQYF,TGCGCCAGCAGTTATAACAGGGGGAGTGATACGCAGTATTTT
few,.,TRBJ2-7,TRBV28,CASSGAEGRYEQYF,TGTGCCAGCAGTGGGGCGGAGGGGCGTTACGAGCAGTACTTC
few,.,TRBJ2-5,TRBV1,CTSSQAGLAGATETQYF,TGCACCAGCAGCCAAGCGGGACTAGCGGGAGCGACAGAGACCCAGTACTTC
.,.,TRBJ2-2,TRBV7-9,CASSYPGRLFF,TGTGCCAGCAGCTACCCTGGTAGGCTGTTTTTT
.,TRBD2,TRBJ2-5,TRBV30,CSWILDPSGGKETQYF,TGTTCCTGGATTCTGGACCCAAGCGGGGGGAAAGAGACCCAGTACTTC
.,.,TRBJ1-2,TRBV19,CASSFNYGYTF,TGTGCCAGTTCTTTTAACTATGGCTACACCTTC
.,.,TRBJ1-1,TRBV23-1,CASSQSRQVYPEAFF,TGCGCCAGCAGTCAATCGAGGCAGGTATACCCTGAAGCTTTCTTT
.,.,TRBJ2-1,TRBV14,CASSQDRSYNEQFF,TGTGCCAGCAGCCAAGACCGCTCCTACAATGAGCAGTTCTTC
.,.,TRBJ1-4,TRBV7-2,CASSLYREEKLFF,TGTGCCAGCAGCTTATATCGGGAGGAAAAACTGTTTTTT
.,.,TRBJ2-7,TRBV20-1,CSAAQGNEQYF,TGCAGTGCGGCCCAGGGGAACGAGCAGTACTTC
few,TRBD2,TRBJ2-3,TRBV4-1,CASSTLSGGPGTQYF,TGCGCCAGCAGCACCCTTAGCGGGGGGCCGGGTACGCAGTATTTT
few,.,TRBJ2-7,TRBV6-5,CASSYLTDYEQYF,TGTGCCAGCAGTTATCTGACGGATTACGAGCAGTACTTC
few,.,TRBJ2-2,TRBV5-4,CASSLPKSGSTGELFF,TGTGCCAGCAGCTTGCCTAAGTCTGGGAGCACCGGGGAGCTGTTTTTT
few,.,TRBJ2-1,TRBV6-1,CASSEASEYNEQFF,TGTGCCAGCAGTGAAGCCTCAGAGTACAATGAGCAGTTCTTC
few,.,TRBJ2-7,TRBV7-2,CASSLGVSYEQYF,TGTGCCAGCAGCTTGGGCGTCTCCTACGAGCAGTACTTC
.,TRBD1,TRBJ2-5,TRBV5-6,CASSKTGGKIGTQYF,TGTGCCAGCAGCAAGACAGGGGGCAAGATTGGGACCCAGTACTTC
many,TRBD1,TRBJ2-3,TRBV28,CASSPDRGSTDTQYF,TGTGCCAGCAGTCCGGACAGGGGGAGCACAGATACGCAGTATTTT
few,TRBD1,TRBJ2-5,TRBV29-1,CSAETGLQETQYF,TGCAGCGCCGAGACAGGGCTCCAAGAGACCCAGTACTTC
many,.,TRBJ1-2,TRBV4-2,CASSQGRGDGYTF,TGTGCCAGCAGCCAAGGGCGGGGTGATGGCTACACCTTC
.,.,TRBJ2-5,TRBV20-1,CSAREETQYF,TGCAGTGCTAGAGAAGAGACCCAGTACTTC
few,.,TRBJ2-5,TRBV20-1,CSATQGETQYF,TGCAGTGCTACCCAGGGGGAGACCCAGTACTTC
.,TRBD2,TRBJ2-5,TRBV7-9,CASSPTSGAQETQYF,TGTGCCAGCAGCCCGACTAGCGGGGCGCAAGAGACCCAGTACTTC
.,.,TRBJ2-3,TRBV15,CATSREARTQYF,TGTGCCACCAGCAGAGAAGCTCGTACGCAGTATTTT
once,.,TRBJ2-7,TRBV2,CASGRHPTGEQYF,TGTGCCAGCGGCCGGCACCCTACGGGGGAGCAGTACTTC
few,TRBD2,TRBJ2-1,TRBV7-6,CASSKIGTSGGEQFF,TGTGCCAGCAGCAAGATCGGGACTAGCGGCGGTGAGCAGTTCTTC
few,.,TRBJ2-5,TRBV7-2,CASSRGPRKETQYF,TGTGCCAGCAGCCGAGGTCCTCGCAAGGAGACCCAGTACTTC
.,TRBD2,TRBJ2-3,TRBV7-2,CASNHGGVTDTQYF,TGTGCCAGCAACCACGGGGGGGTCACAGATACGCAGTATTTT
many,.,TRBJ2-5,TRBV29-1,CSVVTSTGAQYF,TGCAGCGTGGTGACATCGACGGGGGCCCAGTACTTC